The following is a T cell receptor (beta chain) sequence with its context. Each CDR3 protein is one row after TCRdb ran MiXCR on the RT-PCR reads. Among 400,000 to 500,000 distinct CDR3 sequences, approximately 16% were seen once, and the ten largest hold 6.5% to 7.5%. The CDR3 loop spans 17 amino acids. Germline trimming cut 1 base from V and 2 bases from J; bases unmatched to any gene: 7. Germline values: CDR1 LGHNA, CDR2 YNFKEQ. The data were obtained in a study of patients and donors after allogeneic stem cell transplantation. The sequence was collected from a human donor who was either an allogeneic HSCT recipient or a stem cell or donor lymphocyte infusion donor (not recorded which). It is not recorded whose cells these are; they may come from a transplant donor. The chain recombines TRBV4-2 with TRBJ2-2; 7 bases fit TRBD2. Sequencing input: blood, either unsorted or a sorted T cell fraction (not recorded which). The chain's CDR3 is CASSQGLAELNTGELFF. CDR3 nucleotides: TGTGCCAGCAGCCAAGGGCTAGCGGAATTAAACACCGGGGAGCTGTTTTTT.